Shown below are 26 T cell receptor beta chains from a single sample sequenced in a study of regulatory T cells in long-lasting Graves disease. Combining iRepertoire HTBI primers with Arm-PCR of CDR3 regions, the authors built TCR beta libraries. TCRdb reprocessed the multiplex PCR reads with MiXCR, giving one entry per CDR3 protein. The table has approximately 470,000 distinct CDR3 sequences, about a sixth seen once. Sample time point: newly diagnosed GD, antithyroid drugs for less than 3 months. Following extraction of RNA from PBMCs, that RNA was used to make the TCR library. These same data were also listed under a study on T cells in Graves' hyperthyroidism and ophthalmopathy.

The specimen was peripheral blood mononuclear cells (PBMCs), collected at new diagnosis, from a patient treated with antithyroid drugs. The source is a middle-aged man with Graves disease.

This clonotype was observed many times. This chain uses TRBV7-9 with TRBJ2-4; 9 bases are a match to TRBD2. Germline trimming cut 1 base from V and 8 bases from J; bases unmatched to any gene: 3. This CDR3 has 14 residues. CDR1 is SEHNR and CDR2 is FQNEAQ in the germline V gene (reference sequence). The CDR3 protein is CASSLGGRGDIQYF. The CDR3 DNA follows: TGTGCCAGCAGCTTAGGCGGGAGGGGGGACATTCAGTACTTC.

This clonotype turned up a few times. The J gene is TRBJ2-7, the V gene TRBV2, with a possible D match to TRBD1 (6 bases). V gave up 10 bases and J gave up 6 bases, with 16 bases separating them. Per germline, CDR1 SNHLY and CDR2 FYNNEI. The length of the CDR3 is 12 residues. The CDR3 is CATKGNRAEQYF. The CDR3 DNA sequence: TGTGCCACCAAGGGTAACAGGGCCGAGCAGTACTTC.

The chain combines TRBV6-8 with TRBJ2-3, with TRBD2 as a possible D gene (5 bases). The closer fit of TRBJ2-7 to the DNA end suggests the J call may be wrong. Germline CDR1 MNHGY, CDR2 SAAAGT. This CDR3 has 12 residues. For the CDR3, the DNA is TGTGCCAGCACCGGGGATCACTACGAGCAGTACTTC. Protein: CASTGDHYEQYF.

In this sample, this clonotype turned up once. One base away lies a much larger clone, so this may be a sequencing read error. Since the CDR3 does not end with the conserved phenylalanine or tryptophan, this likely comes from a read error. The chain is built from TRBV12-5 and TRBJ2-1, with 8 nucleotides matching TRBD2. J lost 4 bases, V lost 5 bases, and 13 bases had no gene match. The CDR3 has 17 amino acids. CDR1 and CDR2 from the germline V gene are LGHNT and FRNRAP. The CDR3 DNA is TGTGCTAGTGGTCCCCCCCGGGGGGGAGGGGGATACAATGAGCAGTTCCTC. The encoded protein is CASGPPRGGGGYNEQFL.

This clonotype was observed many times. No conserved phenylalanine or tryptophan ends this CDR3, so it is likely a read error. The DNA is omitted, as the CDR3 cannot be located on it reliably, and the CDR3 follows TCRdb's listing. The rearrangement joins TRBV12-3 or TRBV12-4 to TRBJ2-1; whether TRBD1, the table's D call, matches the DNA was not checked. The CDR3 has 13 residues if both end residues are counted. The chain's CDR3 is CASSLGGAGPIRA.

This clonotype was seen more than once but under ten times. An end of the junction differs from the germline gene, which may be a read error. The chain is built from TRBV12-3 or TRBV12-4 and TRBJ2-3; 14 bases line up with TRBD2. This CDR3 contains 18 residues. The CDR3 loop is CATSDFRTSGRNTDTQYF. CDR3 DNA: TGTGCCACCAGTGATTTCAGGACTAGCGGGAGGAACACAGATACGCAGTATTTT.

About this clonotype itself: Given a much more abundant clone one base away, this may be a read error. The chain recombines TRBV5-1 with TRBJ2-1; no clear D gene. Germline CDR1 and CDR2: SGHRS and YFSETQ. The CDR3 length is 15 residues. The CDR3 reads CASSLNPATYNGQFF. In nucleotides, the CDR3 is TGCGCCAGCAGCTTAAACCCGGCCACATACAATGGGCAGTTCTTC.

Remarks on this clonotype: The CDR3 ends on some other residue instead of the conserved phenylalanine or tryptophan, so this is likely a read error. V and J are TRBV19 and TRBJ2-7, with 13 bases identical to TRBD2. CDR3 length: 15 amino acids. Germline CDR1 reads LNHDA; CDR2 reads SQIVND (reference sequence). V dropped 6 bases and J dropped 2; count of bases not matched to a gene: 4. The CDR3 protein is CASSPGLAGAYEQYL. The DNA of the CDR3 is TGTGCCAGTAGCCCTGGACTAGCGGGAGCCTACGAGCAGTACCTC.

The chain joins TRBV19 to TRBJ2-1; D uncertain. Germline CDR1 LNHDA, CDR2 SQIVND (reference sequence). The CDR3 spans 12 residues. The V and J ends lost 5 bases and 6 bases respectively, with 8 bases between them. The CDR3 DNA sequence: TGTGCCAGTAGTGTTACCCCCAATGAGCAGTTCTTC. Residues: CASSVTPNEQFF.

This clonotype was counted ten times or more. The genes are TRBV9 and TRBJ1-2, with 8 nucleotides matching TRBD1. The germline CDR1 and CDR2 sequences are SGDLS and YYNGEE. The CDR3 consists of 14 residues. V lost 3 bases to trimming and J lost 4 bases; unmatched junction nucleotides: 5. CDR3 sequence: CASSARTGTYGYTF. The CDR3 DNA is TGTGCCAGCAGCGCTCGGACAGGGACCTATGGCTACACCTTC.

The table lists this clonotype with a few counts. The V gene is TRBV6-5, the J gene TRBJ1-5; no clear D gene. The V gene's germline CDR1 is MNHEY and CDR2 SVGAGI. Trimming removed 3 bases at V and 0 bases at J, with 9 bases between. The CDR3 consists of 15 residues. For the CDR3, the DNA is TGTGCCAGCAGTTATGGGGTCTATAGCAATCAGCCCCAGCATTTT. This sequence encodes CASSYGVYSNQPQHF.

This clonotype was counted a few times. The rearrangement links TRBV16 to TRBJ2-5, with D perhaps TRBD2 (6 bases). The CDR3 sequence is 12 residues long. Germline loops: CDR1 KGHSY, CDR2 FQNENV. V was shortened by 3 bases and J by 6 bases, with 8 bases between the two germline ends. CDR3: CASSQEGKTQYF. The CDR3 DNA reads TGTGCCAGCAGCCAGGAGGGGAAGACCCAGTACTTC.

This clonotype was picked up many times. The chain couples TRBV7-9 to TRBJ2-7; D is perhaps TRBD2 (5 bases). In germline, CDR1 is SEHNR, CDR2 FQNEAQ (reference sequence). The CDR3 covers 13 residues. The V end lost 5 bases, the J end lost 2 bases, and 10 bases lay between the germline ends. In DNA form, the CDR3 reads TGTGCCAGCAGCCCCGGGATCACCTACGAGCAGTACTTC. Amino acid sequence: CASSPGITYEQYF.

This clonotype has just a few counts. The rearrangement uses TRBV5-1 and TRBJ2-5, with a weak D call TRBD2 (5 bases). Trimming stripped 0 bases from V and 4 bases from J, with 10 bases between. This CDR3 is 14 amino acids long. Per the germline V gene, CDR1 is SGHRS and CDR2 is YFSETQ. The CDR3 is CASSLAGKLETQYF. Written as DNA, the CDR3 is TGCGCCAGCAGCTTGGCGGGGAAATTAGAGACCCAGTACTTC.

This clonotype was picked up a small number of times. The chain recombines TRBV10-3 with TRBJ2-7; unclear D gene. This CDR3 spans 13 amino acids. The V gene lost 6 bases and the J gene lost 4 bases, with 13 bases spanning the gap. The germline V gene has CDR1 ENHRY and CDR2 SYGVKD. CDR3 sequence: CAIRLDGLYEQYF. CDR3 sequence (DNA): TGTGCCATCAGACTGGACGGTTTATACGAGCAGTACTTC.

With respect to this clonotype: With a much larger clone just one base away, this may be a read error. This chain connects TRBV6-1 to TRBJ2-7, with no clear D. The CDR3 has 13 amino acids. Germline V gene lookup returns CDR1 MNHNS and CDR2 SASEGT. The CDR3 DNA reads TGTGCCAGCGGTGAAGACCCCCGATACGAGCAGTACTTC. Its translation: CASGEDPRYEQYF.

This clonotype was detected ten times or more. The V and J genes are TRBV27 and TRBJ2-3; 14 positions match TRBD2. From germline, CDR1 is MNHEY and CDR2 SMNVEV (reference sequence). The CDR3 sequence is 16 residues long. Germline trimming cut 5 bases from V and 6 bases from J; bases unmatched to any gene: 7. CDR3 in amino acids: CASSKPGLAGVDTQYF. For the CDR3, the DNA is TGTGCCAGCAGTAAACCGGGACTAGCGGGAGTGGATACGCAGTATTTT.

This clonotype occurred a few times. DNA of the CDR3: TGTGCCAGCAGCCAAGAGGATACCCAACATTCAGATACGCAGTATTTT. Its protein is CASSQEDTQHSDTQYF. The genes are TRBV3-1 and TRBJ2-3; D unresolved. The CDR3 sequence is 16 residues long. Trimming left V 0 bases short and J 4 bases short, with 14 bases between. Germline loops: CDR1 LGHDT, CDR2 YNNKEL (reference sequence).

This clonotype came up many times. This rearrangement joins TRBV2 to TRBJ2-7; a possible D gene is TRBD2 (5 bases). The length of the CDR3 is 12 residues. Germline V lookup: CDR1 SNHLY, CDR2 FYNNEI. Trimming shortened V by 7 bases and J by 0 bases, and 7 bases separated the two germline ends. CDR3 protein: CASTRGSYEQYF. The CDR3 DNA sequence: TGTGCCAGCACTCGGGGCTCCTACGAGCAGTACTTC.

In its sample, this clonotype was seen many times. The chain joins TRBV20-1 to TRBJ2-1; a weak D match, TRBD2 (6 bases). This CDR3 spans 16 amino acids. The germline V gene encodes CDR1 DFQATT and CDR2 SNEGSKA (reference sequence). Trimming left V 5 bases short and J 0 bases short, with 17 bases between. CDR3 residues: CSAGDQAGSSYNEQFF. The CDR3, as DNA: TGCAGTGCTGGCGACCAAGCGGGCAGCTCCTACAATGAGCAGTTCTTC.

This clonotype was counted between two and nine times. The gene calls are TRBV7-3 and TRBJ2-6; D not certain. Germline CDR1 SGHTA, CDR2 FQGTGA. V was cut by 5 bases and J by 2 bases, with 7 bases left in between. CDR3 length equals 14 residues. In DNA form, the CDR3 reads TGTGCCAGCAGCATAAGCGCTGGGGCCAACGTCCTGACTTTC. Encoded protein: CASSISAGANVLTF. The whole variable domain, remainder taken from reference TRBV7-3 and TRBJ2-6, is GAGVSQTPSNKVTEKGKYVELRCDPISGHTALYWYRQSLGQGPEFLIYFQGTGAADDSGLPNDRFFAVRPEGSVSTLKIQRTERGDSAVYLCASSISAGANVLTFGAGSRLTVL.

Comment on this clonotype: A junction end diverges from the germline sequence, so it may reflect a read error. The chain joins TRBV28 to TRBJ1-5; D not resolved. CDR1 is MDHEN and CDR2 is SYDVKM in the germline V gene. The CDR3 is 12 residues long. The CDR3 nucleotides read TGTGCCAGCAGTTCAGGCAATCAGGCCCAGCATTTT. Its translation: CASSSGNQAQHF.

This clonotype has ten or more counts. The rearrangement joins TRBV20-1 to TRBJ2-1; possibly TRBD2 for D (6 bases). Per germline, CDR1 DFQATT and CDR2 SNEGSKA (reference sequence). The CDR3 extends over 15 amino acids. Trimming shortened V by 3 bases and J by 1 base, and 13 bases separated the two germline ends. CDR3: CSARHSSVSYNEQFF. CDR3 coding DNA: TGCAGTGCTAGGCACTCTAGCGTTTCCTACAATGAGCAGTTCTTC.

Only a few counts were recorded for this clonotype. The chain combines TRBV5-4 with TRBJ2-7, with D possibly matching TRBD1 (5 bases). This CDR3 has 16 amino acids. The ends were cut back, 0 bases at V and 2 bases at J, with 15 bases in the middle. Germline CDR1 and CDR2: SGHNT and YYREEE (reference sequence). CDR3 nucleotides: TGTGCCAGCAGCTTGGGGTTCTGGCAGGGCACCTACGAGCAGTACTTC. Encoded protein: CASSLGFWQGTYEQYF.

This clonotype showed up many times. The chain joins TRBV29-1 to TRBJ1-2; perhaps TRBD1 as D (5 bases). The length of the CDR3 is 12 residues. Trimming shortened V by 7 bases and J by 5 bases, and 14 bases separated the two germline ends. CDR1 SQVTM and CDR2 ANQGSEA come from the germline V gene. DNA of the CDR3: TGCAGCGCGGGCGGGGGGGTATATGGCTACACCTTC. Translation: CSAGGGVYGYTF.

A few counts support this clonotype. The J gene is TRBJ2-7, the V gene TRBV2; a weak D match, TRBD1 (6 bases). Germline V lookup: CDR1 SNHLY, CDR2 FYNNEI. The CDR3 has 14 residues. The V gene lost 0 bases and the J gene lost 6 bases, with 12 bases spanning the gap. The CDR3 sequence: CASSEATRGGEQYF. In nucleotides, the CDR3 is TGTGCCAGCAGTGAAGCTACCAGGGGCGGCGAGCAGTACTTC.